This TCR beta chain appears in the sequencing data of a study of CD8+ T cells in alopecia areata. Deletions cut 1 base from V and 4 bases from J, with 19 bases between. Germline V lookup: CDR1 LGHNA, CDR2 YSLEER. The CDR3 covers 17 residues. This clone was counted only a few times. This sample's treatment: oral pan-JAK inhibitor, 5-10 mg twice daily. Extracted from the samples, RNA was reverse transcribed into cDNA to serve as the sequencing template. Generated by immunoSEQ multiplex PCR, the TCRdb table keeps only in-frame clones and is missing some. The sample has about 87,000 clones, more than 65% seen once.

The chain uses TRBV4-3 and TRBJ1-1; D is perhaps TRBD1 (5 bases). The sequence came from a human donor with alopecia areata. The sample here was CD8+ T cells sorted from blood, taken at approximately week 42, from a patient treated with tofacitinib. The CDR3 nucleotides read TGCGCCAGCAGCCAAGCCGTGGGGGGTTCCGGGTCCACTGAAGCTTTCTTT. Translating gives CASSQAVGGSGSTEAFF.